These 13 T cell receptor beta chains were all obtained from the same sample, sequenced in a study of control samples from healthy donors and cancer patients. This table comes from immunoSEQ multiplex PCR, and its TCRdb copy is limited to in-frame clones, with some not included. The sample has some 150,000 clones, 94% seen once. The sample was blood. All receptors come from a man between 35 and 55 years old in good health.

The chain has TRBV6-5 and TRBJ1-5; perhaps TRBD1 as D (5 bases). The V gene lost 4 bases and the J gene lost 6 bases, with 10 bases spanning the gap. CDR3 length: 13 residues. Germline CDR1 reads MNHEY; CDR2 reads SVGAGI. The chain's CDR3 is CASSWGTRQPQHF. The CDR3 nucleotides are TGTGCCAGCAGTTGGGGCACTCGTCAGCCCCAGCATTTT.

This clone was counted only a few times. The J gene is TRBJ2-2, the V gene TRBV6-5, with a tentative D call TRBD2 (5 bases). Germline loops: CDR1 MNHEY, CDR2 SVGAGI. Trimming removed 3 bases from V and 7 bases from J, with 9 bases in between. The CDR3 is 13 residues long. DNA of the CDR3: TGTGCCAGCAGTTATGAGGGATTCGGGGAGCTGTTTTTT. This gives the protein CASSYEGFGELFF.

The chain links TRBV7-9 to TRBJ2-3; a weak D match, TRBD1 (6 bases). Germline CDR1 reads SEHNR; CDR2 reads FQNEAQ (reference sequence). The CDR3 consists of 12 residues. V dropped 8 bases and J dropped 5 bases, with 11 bases sitting between them. For the CDR3, the DNA is TGTGCCAGCTCAGGGGACAAAGATACGCAGTATTTT. Amino acid sequence: CASSGDKDTQYF.

The V and J genes are TRBV7-9 and TRBJ2-3, with 12 bases matching TRBD2. Germline CDR1 reads SEHNR; CDR2 reads FQNEAQ (reference sequence). The length of the CDR3 is 16 residues. Unmatched junction bases numbered 5, after V lost 5 bases and J lost 2 bases. CDR3 sequence: CASSPRTSGVTDTQYF. CDR3 coding DNA: TGTGCCAGCAGCCCGCGGACTAGCGGGGTCACAGATACGCAGTATTTT.

This clone showed up just a few times. The chain links TRBV15 to TRBJ1-5; the D gene is possibly TRBD1 (5 bases). This CDR3 region has 15 residues. CDR1 LNHNV and CDR2 YYDKDF come from the germline V gene (reference sequence). Trimming stripped 3 bases from V and 6 bases from J, with 15 bases between. The CDR3 reads CATSSLGGYGQPQHF. Here the CDR3 DNA reads TGTGCCACCAGCAGCCTGGGGGGGTACGGTCAGCCCCAGCATTTT.

V is TRBV6-1 and J is TRBJ1-5, with D possibly TRBD1 on 5 matching bases. V gave up 3 bases and J gave up 7 bases, with 22 bases separating them. The CDR3 has 17 amino acids. Germline CDR1 and CDR2: MNHNS and SASEGT. CDR3 nucleotide sequence: TGTGCCAGCAGTGAGTACCGGGGCCTACGTACAGCCCAGCCCCAGCATTTT. Amino acid sequence: CASSEYRGLRTAQPQHF.

J is TRBJ1-2 and V is TRBV11-2, with D perhaps matching TRBD1 (5 bases). V was trimmed by 1 base and J by 4 bases, leaving 16 bases between them. The germline CDR1 and CDR2 sequences are SGHAT and FQNNGV. CDR3 size: 16 residues. As DNA, the CDR3 is TGTGCCAGCAGCTTAGCTTTTCGGACACGGGCCTATGGCTACACCTTC. The encoded protein is CASSLAFRTRAYGYTF.

The chain links TRBV5-4 to TRBJ1-6, with unresolved D. Germline V gene lookup returns CDR1 SGHNT and CDR2 YYREEE (reference sequence). The CDR3 has 16 amino acids. The V gene lost 0 bases and the J gene lost 1 base, with 8 bases spanning the gap. Here the CDR3 reads CASSLGGSSYNSPLHF. The CDR3 DNA sequence: TGTGCCAGCAGCTTGGGGGGTTCTTCCTATAATTCACCCCTCCACTTT.

The chain is built from TRBV6-6 and TRBJ1-4; D possibly corresponds to TRBD1 (6 bases). The CDR3 runs to 13 residues. Trimming stripped 6 bases from V and 4 bases from J, with 9 bases between. In germline, CDR1 is MNHNY, CDR2 SVGAGI (reference sequence). The CDR3 DNA is TGTGCCAGCAGGGGGGGCCATAATGAAAAACTGTTTTTT. Its protein product is CASRGGHNEKLFF.

The table lists this clone with a count of one. V gene TRBV11-2 combines with J gene TRBJ2-1; D possibly uses TRBD1 or TRBD2 (6 bases each). Trimming left V 6 bases short and J 9 bases short, with 12 bases between. The CDR3 spans 12 residues. The germline V gene encodes CDR1 SGHAT and CDR2 FQNNGV. The CDR3: CASRQKGGEQFF. In DNA form, the CDR3 reads TGTGCCAGCAGACAAAAGGGGGGTGAGCAGTTCTTC.

The V call is TRBV21-1, the J call TRBJ2-2; the D call in the table, TRBD1, was not verified against the DNA. TRBV21-1 is described as a pseudogene. The CDR3 has 18 amino acids. CDR3 protein: CASSTHGGHLTNTGELFF. The CDR3 DNA follows: TGTGCCAGCAGCACCCACGGCGGACACCTGACGAACACCGGGGAGCTGTTTTTT.

The chain couples TRBV9 to TRBJ1-1, with 8 bases fitting TRBD1. This CDR3 region has 14 residues. Germline V gene sequence: CDR1 SGDLS, CDR2 YYNGEE. The trim removed 3 bases at V and 5 bases at J, leaving 6 bases unmatched. The CDR3 spells CASSARGQGTEAFF. In DNA form, the CDR3 reads TGTGCCAGCAGCGCCAGGGGGCAGGGGACTGAAGCTTTCTTT.

The chain uses TRBV6-6 and TRBJ2-1; TRBD1 agrees at 9 bases. This CDR3 spans 14 amino acids. Germline V gives CDR1 MNHNY, CDR2 SVGAGI (reference sequence). Unmatched junction bases numbered 6, after V lost 5 bases and J lost 7 bases. CDR3 protein: CASSEGQGRNEQFF. Here the CDR3 DNA reads TGTGCCAGCAGTGAGGGACAGGGTAGGAATGAGCAGTTCTTC.